The 30 T cell receptor beta chains in this list originate from one sample, sequenced in a study of control samples from healthy donors and cancer patients. TCRdb keeps only in-frame clones here, not all; method: immunoSEQ multiplex PCR. Found here are some 130,000 clones, 80% to 95% of them singletons; the top ten hold less than 7%. Sequencing used blood. These receptors all come from a man between 18 and 35 years old in good health.

The V and J genes are TRBV6-5 and TRBJ1-2; no clear D gene. Germline V gene lookup returns CDR1 MNHEY and CDR2 SVGAGI. V dropped 5 bases and J dropped 5 bases, with 12 bases sitting between them. There are 13 residues in the CDR3. DNA for the CDR3: TGTGCCAGCAGTCCCATGGTCGTGTATGGCTACACCTTC. It is translated as CASSPMVVYGYTF.

The V and J genes are TRBV6-1 and TRBJ2-5; TRBD1 or TRBD2 may be the D gene (5 bases each). V was clipped by 4 bases and J by 5 bases, with 20 bases between them. This CDR3 is 16 amino acids long. Germline loops: CDR1 MNHNS, CDR2 SASEGT. CDR3 in amino acids: CASSAWAMGREETQYF. As DNA, the CDR3 is TGTGCCAGCAGTGCCTGGGCCATGGGACGAGAGGAGACCCAGTACTTC.

The CDR3 loop reads CASSAQGRNEKLFF. CDR3 nucleotide sequence: TGTGCCAGCAGCGCACAGGGGAGGAATGAAAAACTGTTTTTT. J is TRBJ1-4 and V is TRBV14; 7 bases are a match to TRBD1. Germline-derived CDR1 and CDR2 are SGHDN and FVKESK. Trimming took 5 bases from V and 5 from J; bases not matched to a gene: 5. The CDR3 contains 14 residues.

The chain combines TRBV9 with TRBJ2-7; 7 nucleotides agree with TRBD1. The CDR3 has 13 amino acids. The junction had 1 base not matched to a gene; V was cut back by 3 bases and J by 1 base. The germline V gene has CDR1 SGDLS and CDR2 YYNGEE. CDR3 DNA sequence: TGTGCCAGCAGCGGCAGGGGGTCCTACGAGCAGTACTTC. It codes for CASSGRGSYEQYF.

Details on this clone: The sample has other DNA sequences that encode this CDR3 too. V gene TRBV6-2 or TRBV6-3 combines with J gene TRBJ2-7, with a weak D call TRBD1 (5 bases). Trimming removed 0 bases from V and 6 bases from J, with 9 bases in between. The germline V gene encodes CDR1 MNHEY and CDR2 SVGEGT. This CDR3 has 13 amino acids. The CDR3 loop reads CASSYSVQAEQYF. In DNA, the CDR3 is TGTGCCAGCAGTTACTCGGTACAGGCCGAGCAGTACTTC.

The genes are TRBV7-9 and TRBJ1-2, with TRBD1 identical over 12 bases. The CDR3 has 17 amino acids. V lost 5 bases, J lost 8 bases, and 15 bases stayed unmatched. From germline, CDR1 is SEHNR and CDR2 FQNEAQ (reference sequence). The CDR3 is CASSLGDRGPVLRGYTF. The DNA of the CDR3 is TGTGCCAGCAGCCTCGGGGACAGGGGGCCTGTTTTGAGAGGCTACACCTTC.

This sequence joins TRBV28 and TRBJ1-1; D is undetermined. V was shortened by 2 bases and J by 0 bases, with 13 bases between the two germline ends. Germline lookup yields CDR1 MDHEN and CDR2 SYDVKM. The CDR3 is made up of 16 amino acids. CDR3 residues: CASSLSLGRMNTEAFF. The CDR3 coding sequence is TGTGCCAGCAGTTTAAGTTTAGGCCGAATGAACACTGAAGCTTTCTTT.

CDR3 protein: CASSGVASGGADQETQYF. The CDR3 nucleotides are TGTGCCAGCAGCGGGGTGGCTAGCGGGGGGGCCGACCAAGAGACCCAGTACTTC. The chain joins TRBV9 to TRBJ2-5, with TRBD2 matching over 12 bases. Germline CDR1 and CDR2: SGDLS and YYNGEE. The CDR3 totals 18 residues. V shed 3 bases, J shed 0 bases, and the junction held 9 bases outside the gene matches.

This clone appeared once. The rearrangement links TRBV4-1 to TRBJ2-2; 8 bases are a match to TRBD1. CDR1 and CDR2 from the germline V gene are MGHRA and YSYEKL. V trimming: 4 bases; J trimming: 4 bases; junction bases outside the gene matches: 8. This CDR3 contains 16 residues. In DNA form, the CDR3 reads TGCGCCAGCAGCCCCAGGGGGCTCAGTAGCACCGGGGAGCTGTTTTTT. Translated, it gives CASSPRGLSSTGELFF.

The chain combines TRBV3-1 (or the pseudogene TRBV3-2) with TRBJ1-3, with D possibly TRBD1 on 6 matching bases. The CDR3 runs 18 residues. Germline V CDR1 and CDR2: LGHDT, YNNKEL (reference sequence). Trimming stripped 3 bases from V and 4 bases from J, with 22 bases between. This CDR3 is CASSQRSVQGSVGNTIYF. The CDR3 region has the DNA TGTGCCAGCAGCCAGCGCAGCGTACAGGGATCGGTCGGAAACACCATATATTTT.

The chain carries TRBV10-2 and TRBJ1-1; 9 bases line up with TRBD1. The germline V gene encodes CDR1 WSHSY and CDR2 SAAADI. V shed 6 bases and J 6 bases; nucleotides not matched to a gene: 8. This CDR3 region has 14 residues. The CDR3 DNA reads TGCGCCAGCAGCGGCGGGACAGGGTCTCCTGAAGCTTTCTTT. Translating gives CASSGGTGSPEAFF.

The chain links TRBV5-4 to TRBJ2-6, with 11 bases aligning to TRBD2. Germline V gene lookup returns CDR1 SGHNT and CDR2 YYREEE (reference sequence). V lost 1 base, J lost 0 bases, and 0 bases stayed unmatched. This CDR3 contains 17 residues. The CDR3 spells CASSLLAGGSGANVLTF. Written as DNA, the CDR3 is TGTGCCAGCAGCTTGCTAGCGGGGGGCTCTGGGGCCAACGTCCTGACTTTC.

The chain employs TRBV3-1 (or the pseudogene TRBV3-2) and TRBJ2-7, with D possibly matching TRBD2 (6 bases). CDR1 and CDR2 from the germline V gene are LGHDT and YNNKEL (reference sequence). This CDR3 has 15 amino acids. V shed 1 base and J shed 3 bases, with 13 bases lying between them. Here the CDR3 DNA reads TGTGCCAGCAGCCAAGTCAAGGGGACTCACTACGAGCAGTACTTC. As protein: CASSQVKGTHYEQYF.

The chain couples TRBV9 to TRBJ1-3; D is undetermined. Germline CDR1 SGDLS, CDR2 YYNGEE. V shed 3 bases and J shed 4 bases, with 14 bases lying between them. The length of the CDR3 is 15 residues. The CDR3 is CASSARGGPGNTIYF. As DNA, the CDR3 is TGTGCCAGCAGCGCCCGGGGAGGGCCGGGAAACACCATATATTTT.

The DNA for the CDR3 is TGTGCCATCAGTGAGCGACATGGTGCTGGAAACACCATATATTTT. This sequence encodes CAISERHGAGNTIYF. V is TRBV10-3 and J is TRBJ1-3; D ambiguous. Between the trimmed V and J ends, which lost 2 bases and 2 bases, there was a span of 10 bases. The CDR3 runs 15 residues. Germline loops: CDR1 ENHRY, CDR2 SYGVKD.

This rearrangement joins TRBV4-2 to TRBJ1-1; D gene uncertain. The V gene's germline CDR1 is LGHNA and CDR2 YNFKEQ. The CDR3 sequence is 15 residues long. The V end was cut by 0 bases, the J end by 1 base, with 9 bases between. CDR3 nucleotides: TGTGCCAGCAGCCAAGATAGGGCCGGGAACACTGAAGCTTTCTTT. Its protein product is CASSQDRAGNTEAFF.

V usage is TRBV3-1 (or the pseudogene TRBV3-2) and J usage is TRBJ2-5; D is uncertain. Per the germline V gene, CDR1 is LGHDT and CDR2 is YNNKEL (reference sequence). CDR3 size: 11 residues. Trimming removed 5 bases at V and 5 bases at J, with 6 bases between. CDR3 region: CASSRQETQYF. CDR3 nucleotide sequence: TGTGCCAGCAGCAGGCAGGAGACCCAGTACTTC.

The J gene is TRBJ2-7, the V gene TRBV20-1, with 8 nucleotides matching TRBD1. The V and J ends lost 6 bases and 3 bases, in that order; junction bases with no gene match: 10. Germline V gives CDR1 DFQATT, CDR2 SNEGSKA (reference sequence). The CDR3 length is 14 residues. The CDR3 DNA follows: TGCAGTGCGAGTAGGACAGGGCATTTCTACGAGCAGTACTTC. As protein: CSASRTGHFYEQYF.

V and J are TRBV5-1 and TRBJ2-3; D assignment may be TRBD1 or TRBD2 (5 bases each). The germline V gene has CDR1 SGHRS and CDR2 YFSETQ. The CDR3 sequence is 13 residues long. V lost 3 bases to trimming and J lost 5 bases, with 10 bases between them. CDR3 in amino acids: CASSWDPKDTQYF. In nucleotides, the CDR3 is TGCGCCAGCAGCTGGGACCCTAAAGATACGCAGTATTTT.

The V gene is TRBV6-5, the J gene TRBJ2-3, with 8 bases that match TRBD1. The CDR3 contains 15 residues. The germline V gene has CDR1 MNHEY and CDR2 SVGAGI. V shed 2 bases and J 1 base; nucleotides not matched to a gene: 2. The CDR3 DNA reads TGTGCCAGCAGTTACCCGACAGGGGGCACAGATACGCAGTATTTT. Encoded protein: CASSYPTGGTDTQYF.

This chain uses TRBV2 with TRBJ2-3; the match to TRBD2 covers 9 bases. The CDR3 contains 16 residues. The V segment lost 3 bases and the J segment 2 bases; nucleotides outside the gene matches: 6. Per the germline V gene, CDR1 is SNHLY and CDR2 is FYNNEI. This chain's CDR3 is CASSDLLAGFTDTQYF. CDR3 nucleotides: TGTGCCAGCAGTGACCTCCTAGCGGGGTTCACAGATACGCAGTATTTT. Full variable domain (outside the CDR3, taken from reference TRBV2 and TRBJ2-3): EPEVTQTPSHQVTQMGQEVILRCVPISNHLYFYWYRQILGQKVEFLVSFYNNEISEKSEIFDDQFSVERPDGSNFTLKIRSTKLEDSAMYFCASSDLLAGFTDTQYFGPGTRLTVL.

The rearrangement links TRBV9 to TRBJ2-1; D is undetermined. The germline V and J ends were trimmed by 1 base and 0 bases, with 8 bases remaining between them. Germline-derived CDR1 and CDR2 are SGDLS and YYNGEE. The CDR3 runs 15 residues. The CDR3 DNA sequence: TGTGCCAGCAGCGTAATCCAGAGCTCCTACAATGAGCAGTTCTTC. Its protein product is CASSVIQSSYNEQFF.

This clone has a single count. This chain connects TRBV11-2 to TRBJ2-7; no clear D. The CDR3 spans 15 residues. From germline, CDR1 is SGHAT and CDR2 FQNNGV. V shed 4 bases and J shed 5 bases, with 18 bases lying between them. DNA of the CDR3: TGTGCCAGCAGCTCCCATGGCGCCAGGCTCAACGAGCAGTACTTC. It encodes CASSSHGARLNEQYF.

In its sample, this clone was seen once. V gene TRBV6-5 combines with J gene TRBJ2-2; 8 bases map to TRBD1. The CDR3 is 14 residues long. The V gene's germline CDR1 is MNHEY and CDR2 SVGAGI. Trimming took 6 bases from V and 4 from J; bases not matched to a gene: 4. The CDR3 spells CASSRTGGTGELFF. CDR3 bases: TGTGCCAGCAGCCGTACAGGGGGCACCGGGGAGCTGTTTTTT.

This sequence joins TRBV6-5 and TRBJ2-1, with D perhaps TRBD2 (5 bases). This CDR3 has 14 amino acids. V lost 6 bases and J lost 6, with 15 bases in between. The V gene's germline CDR1 is MNHEY and CDR2 SVGAGI. Written as DNA, the CDR3 is TGTGCCAGCAGCTCTACCTGGACTTCCAATGAGCAGTTCTTC. Translation gives CASSSTWTSNEQFF.

The genes are TRBV5-1 and TRBJ2-5, with 7 bases lining up with TRBD2. The CDR3 sequence is 13 residues long. With V trimmed by 3 bases and J by 5 bases, 4 bases remained unmatched. Germline lookup yields CDR1 SGHRS and CDR2 YFSETQ. The CDR3 DNA follows: TGCGCCAGCAGCTCTAGCGGTCCGGAGACCCAGTACTTC. As protein: CASSSSGPETQYF.

The V gene is TRBV12-5, the J gene TRBJ2-5, with D perhaps TRBD1 or TRBD2 (6 bases each). V lost 1 base, J lost 1 base, and 13 bases lay in between. Per the germline V gene, CDR1 is LGHNT and CDR2 is FRNRAP. CDR3 size: 16 residues. Here the CDR3 reads CASGLGLGGGQETQYF. CDR3 nucleotide sequence: TGTGCTAGTGGTTTGGGGCTCGGGGGCGGCCAAGAGACCCAGTACTTC.

The V gene is TRBV24-1, the J gene TRBJ2-3, with D perhaps given as TRBD1 or TRBD2 (5 bases each). The CDR3 spans 11 residues. The germline V gene encodes CDR1 KGHDR and CDR2 SFDVKD. The V gene lost 11 bases and the J gene lost 6 bases, with 11 bases spanning the gap. CDR3 coding DNA: TGTGCCATCCAAGAGGGGGATACGCAGTATTTT. Residues: CAIQEGDTQYF.

This rearrangement joins TRBV9 to TRBJ2-4, with 12 bases that match TRBD2. Germline CDR1 and CDR2: SGDLS and YYNGEE. The length of the CDR3 is 18 residues. The V segment lost 4 bases and the J segment 1 base; nucleotides outside the gene matches: 9. The CDR3 is CASSPGLAGGAAKNIQYF. DNA of the CDR3: TGTGCCAGCAGCCCAGGGCTAGCGGGGGGGGCGGCCAAAAACATTCAGTACTTC. The variable domain in full, completed from reference TRBV9 and TRBJ2-4, reads DSGVTQTPKHLITATGQRVTLRCSPRSGDLSVYWYQQSLDQGLQFLIQYYNGEERAKGNILERFSAQQFPDLHSELNLSSLELGDSALYFCASSPGLAGGAAKNIQYFGAGTRLSVL.

This chain joins TRBV2 and TRBJ2-2; TRBD1 matches at 8 bases. Germline loops: CDR1 SNHLY, CDR2 FYNNEI. This CDR3 contains 16 residues. V lost 4 bases and J lost 1; bases outside the gene matches: 5. The CDR3 loop is CASSVGQGVNTGELFF. The CDR3 region has the DNA TGTGCCAGCAGTGTTGGACAGGGAGTGAACACCGGGGAGCTGTTTTTT.